This TCR beta chain was obtained from a study of blood T cell repertoires in COVID-19. Libraries were prepared by immunoSEQ multiplex PCR; TCRdb keeps only in-frame clonotypes and omits some of them. Counted here are around 190,000 clones, 75% to 90% occurring once; the ten biggest clones make up around 7.5%. Germline values: CDR1 KGHDR, CDR2 SFDVKD. The ends lost 4 bases at V and 2 bases at J; junction bases unmatched: 4. The CDR3 length is 15 residues. The chain couples TRBV24-1 to TRBJ2-7, with 10 bases identical to TRBD1. The specimen was peripheral blood. This TCR derives from a woman in her sixties with acute or convalescent COVID-19. The CDR3 coding sequence is TGTGCCACCAGTGACACCGGGACAGGGGCCTACGAGCAGTACTTC. This codes for CATSDTGTGAYEQYF.